This T cell receptor (beta chain) originates from a study of shared clonotypes between healthy human individuals. Study overall: There were three CD4 naive, three CD4 memory, two CD8 naive and one CD8 memory plates per donor. Whole-study findings and limits: Memory subsets generally showed smaller estimated richness than naive subsets did.

The V gene end was trimmed by 4 bases and the J gene end by 4 bases; junction bases not matched to a gene: 7. Germline V gene data show CDR1 as SGHKS and CDR2 as YYEKEE (reference sequence). The CDR3 is made up of 15 amino acids. Across several immunoSEQ plates, the genomic DNA of each subset was split evenly. Repertoires were generated with immunoSEQ multiplex PCR, while TCRdb's copy carries only in-frame clones and drops some. The repertoire includes 2 million to 2.5 million clones, around 95% of them detected once, and around 0.13% sits in the top ten. On this clone itself: Its antigen is still unknown.

The chain joins TRBV5-5 to TRBJ2-7, with TRBD2 identical over 11 bases. The TCR sequence derives from a man younger than 35 in good health. The sequencing input was naive CD4+ T cells sorted from blood. Subset of the sample: CD45RA+ positively selected. CDR3 loop: CASSHTSGRSYEQYF. The CDR3 nucleotides are TGTGCCAGCAGCCATACTAGCGGGAGATCTTACGAGCAGTACTTC.